Each of the 30 T cell receptor beta chains below was sequenced from the same sample in a study of T cells after yellow fever vaccination (dated 2019 in TCRdb). The intended sense of this specimen's treatment or condition label: live attenuated yellow fever vaccine strain. The library was made by 5' RACE. Sequencing instrument: Illumina HiSeq 2500. TCRdb itself trimmed the public reads at Q25 with fastp, ran MiXCR and retained productive beta chains. Each entry is one CDR3 protein sequence, shown with its most common DNA and genes. The sample contains about 50,000 distinct CDR3 sequences, more than 5.5% of them found a single time. Roughly 40% of the sample lies in the top ten. The specimen was CD8+ T cells sorted from PBMCs, collected on the day of the first yellow fever vaccination. Receptor source: a man younger than 35 who received the YFV17D yellow fever vaccine.

This clonotype occurred many times. V and J are TRBV4-1 and TRBJ2-3; 7 bases agree with TRBD1. CDR1 and CDR2 from the germline V gene are MGHRA and YSYEKL. This CDR3 has 21 amino acids. V was clipped by 0 bases and J by 3 bases; unmatched bases: 21. The CDR3 region has the DNA TGCGCCAGCAGCCAAGATCCAGGGACAGCCCCGATCCGAAGCGGTACAGATACGCAGTATTTT. This sequence encodes CASSQDPGTAPIRSGTDTQYF.

This clonotype was seen ten or more times. The V and J genes are TRBV4-1 and TRBJ2-1; D unclear. This CDR3 has 13 residues. V lost 8 bases, J lost 5 bases, and 13 bases lay in between. In germline, CDR1 is MGHRA, CDR2 YSYEKL. The CDR3 here is CASGPYLNNEQFF. The DNA of the CDR3 is TGCGCCAGCGGACCCTACTTGAACAATGAGCAGTTCTTC.

This clonotype was counted many times. This sequence joins TRBV4-1 and TRBJ1-2; D is unresolved. There are 16 residues in the CDR3. Germline CDR1 is MGHRA and CDR2 is YSYEKL. The V end was cut by 1 base, the J end by 4 bases, with 16 bases between. Here the CDR3 DNA reads TGCGCCAGCAGCCAAGTTATGAAGAGGTCGTTCTATGGCTACACCTTC. Translating gives CASSQVMKRSFYGYTF.

This clonotype has just a few counts. The genes are TRBV4-1 and TRBJ2-1; no reliable D call. Germline CDR1 is MGHRA and CDR2 is YSYEKL. The ends were cut back, 0 bases at V and 4 bases at J, with 16 bases in the middle. The CDR3 has 17 residues. Here the CDR3 reads CASSQDAAREVYNEQFF. The CDR3 region has the DNA TGCGCCAGCAGCCAAGATGCGGCCAGAGAGGTTTACAATGAGCAGTTCTTC.

This clonotype showed up many times. The V call is TRBV6-2 or TRBV6-3, the J call TRBJ2-3; possibly TRBD1 for D (5 bases). This CDR3 region has 15 residues. Germline V lookup: CDR1 MNHEY, CDR2 SVGEGT. Trimming took 4 bases from V and 5 from J, leaving 16 bases between them. The CDR3 DNA follows: TGTGCCAGCAGTTTTCGCCAGACCCAGGGAGATACGCAGTATTTT. Amino acids: CASSFRQTQGDTQYF.

The chain is built from TRBV12-3 or TRBV12-4 and TRBJ1-1; the D gene is possibly TRBD1 (5 bases). The CDR3 has 13 amino acids. V lost 10 bases and J lost 4, with 16 bases in between. CDR3 loop: CATAGGYGTEAFF. CDR3 DNA: TGTGCCACCGCGGGGGGGTACGGCACTGAAGCTTTCTTT.

This clonotype was found many times. This chain connects TRBV15 to TRBJ2-3; 9 bases line up with TRBD1. Per the germline V gene, CDR1 is LNHNV and CDR2 is YYDKDF (reference sequence). The ends lost 2 bases at V and 1 base at J; junction bases unmatched: 10. The CDR3 is made up of 18 amino acids. This CDR3 reads CATSRRRTGAGGTDTQYF. The CDR3 coding sequence is TGTGCCACCAGCAGACGCAGGACAGGGGCGGGAGGCACAGATACGCAGTATTTT.

This clonotype was observed many times. The CDR3 reads CASSASGTVNTEAFF. CDR3 bases: TGTGCCAGCAGCGCGAGCGGGACAGTGAACACTGAAGCTTTCTTT. The chain employs TRBV9 and TRBJ1-1; 7 nucleotides line up with TRBD1. Losses at the gene ends were 3 bases for V and 0 bases for J; bases not matched to a gene: 5. Germline-derived CDR1 and CDR2 are SGDLS and YYNGEE. This CDR3 is built from 15 residues.

This chain joins TRBV4-1 and TRBJ2-1; D possibly corresponds to TRBD1 (6 bases). The CDR3 totals 16 residues. CDR1 MGHRA and CDR2 YSYEKL come from the germline V gene. Trimming removed 1 base from V and 10 bases from J, with 20 bases in between. The CDR3 region has the DNA TGCGCCAGCAGCCAAGCGGCCAGGAGCTTACAGGGAGAGCAGTTCTTC. Translation: CASSQAARSLQGEQFF.

This clonotype has ten or more counts. The chain uses TRBV4-2 and TRBJ2-5; 7 bases are a match to TRBD1. Germline V lookup: CDR1 LGHNA, CDR2 YNFKEQ. The CDR3 covers 16 residues. J was trimmed by 0 bases and V by 4 bases; bases with no gene match: 8. CDR3 region: CASSPTPGTDQETQYF. CDR3 nucleotides: TGTGCCAGCAGCCCCACGCCCGGGACAGACCAAGAGACCCAGTACTTC.

The V gene is TRBV7-3, the J gene TRBJ2-2; perhaps TRBD2 as D (6 bases). Trimming shortened V by 2 bases and J by 7 bases, and 17 bases separated the two germline ends. Germline V gene data show CDR1 as SGHTA and CDR2 as FQGTGA. The CDR3 runs to 16 residues. The CDR3 DNA reads as TGTGCCAGCAGCTTAGCACCGGGACTCGAGAACGGGGAGCTGTTTTTT. Its protein is CASSLAPGLENGELFF.

This clonotype has ten or more counts. The rearrangement uses TRBV6-2 or TRBV6-3 and TRBJ2-7; D unclear. The CDR3 runs 11 residues. V lost 5 bases, J lost 4 bases, and 6 bases lay in between. Germline V gives CDR1 MNHEY, CDR2 SVGEGT. The CDR3 region is CASSPAYEQYF. The DNA for the CDR3 is TGTGCCAGCAGTCCCGCGTACGAGCAGTACTTC.

This clonotype was observed at least ten times. This chain uses TRBV6-2 or TRBV6-3 with TRBJ2-1; TRBD2 matches at 11 bases. This CDR3 has 18 residues. CDR1 is MNHEY, CDR2 SVGEGT, per germline. V dropped 0 bases and J dropped 5; count of bases not matched to a gene: 9. As DNA, the CDR3 is TGTGCCAGCAGTTACTCTGCTAGCGGGGGGAGGAGGAACAATGAGCAGTTCTTC. Amino acid sequence: CASSYSASGGRRNNEQFF.

The chain combines TRBV3-1 with TRBJ2-5; no reliable D call. Trimming left V 6 bases short and J 3 bases short, with 8 bases between. Germline-derived CDR1 and CDR2 are LGHDT and YNNKEL (reference sequence). CDR3 size: 12 residues. The CDR3 region has the DNA TGTGCCAGCAGTCCAGAAGAAGAGACCCAGTACTTC. Protein product: CASSPEEETQYF.

This clonotype is judged medium-sized (0.01 to 0.1%). V and J are TRBV5-6 and TRBJ2-7, with no clear D. CDR1 is SGHDT and CDR2 is YYEEEE in the germline V gene. The CDR3 covers 12 residues. V lost 3 bases and J 10 bases, leaving 14 bases between the germline ends. CDR3 in DNA: TGTGCCAGCAGCTCCCTGACGTCAAGTCAGTACTTC. It is translated as CASSSLTSSQYF.

This clonotype was detected a few times. The chain combines TRBV7-8 with TRBJ2-5; D unclear. Between the trimmed V and J ends, which lost 5 bases and 0 bases, there was a span of 10 bases. This CDR3 is built from 14 residues. The V gene's germline CDR1 is SGHVS and CDR2 FQNEAQ. CDR3 region: CASSAYTYQETQYF. As DNA, the CDR3 is TGTGCCAGCAGCGCCTACACCTACCAAGAGACCCAGTACTTC.

This clonotype was counted only a few times. This chain joins TRBV12-3 or TRBV12-4 and TRBJ1-5; D may be TRBD1 (6 bases). V lost 1 base to trimming and J lost 7 bases, with 17 bases between them. This CDR3 has 16 residues. As DNA, the CDR3 is TGTGCCAGCAGTTTAGGAACCAGGGGAACGGGGCAGCCCCAGCATTTT. As protein: CASSLGTRGTGQPQHF.

As concerns this clonotype: The junction does not match germline at one end; this may be a read error. This chain links TRBV4-1 with TRBJ2-1, with TRBD2 matching 7 bases. In germline, CDR1 is MGHRA, CDR2 YSYEKL. CDR3 length: 16 residues. CDR3 nucleotide sequence: TGCGTCAGCAGCCCAAAGGGTAGGGAGGGTAGCGATGAGCAGTTCTTC. It is translated as CVSSPKGREGSDEQFF.

CDR3 sequence reads: CASSEGGVSPLHF. CDR3 DNA: TGTGCCAGTAGTGAGGGGGGGGTATCACCCCTCCACTTT. The genes are TRBV19 and TRBJ1-6; D might be TRBD1 (6 bases). V shed 5 bases and J shed 10 bases, with 12 bases lying between them. The CDR3 totals 13 residues. Germline V CDR1 and CDR2: LNHDA, SQIVND (reference sequence).

This rearrangement joins TRBV12-3 or TRBV12-4 to TRBJ2-3; the match to TRBD2 covers 7 bases. This CDR3 has 16 amino acids. The V gene end was trimmed by 7 bases and the J gene end by 8 bases; junction bases not matched to a gene: 18. The CDR3 bases are TGTGCCAGCATTATCTTCCGTGGTAACCCGGGGGGTACGCAGTATTTT. Translating it yields CASIIFRGNPGGTQYF.

This clonotype came up many times. The rearrangement joins TRBV2 to TRBJ2-5; the D call may be TRBD1 or TRBD2 (5 bases each). CDR1 is SNHLY and CDR2 is FYNNEI in the germline V gene. V lost 4 bases and J lost 0, with 15 bases in between. There are 16 residues in the CDR3. The CDR3 sequence is CASSGVLGVHQETQYF. The CDR3 bases are TGTGCCAGCAGTGGGGTCTTGGGGGTGCACCAAGAGACCCAGTACTTC.

The sample holds many counts of this clonotype. The chain has TRBV6-4 and TRBJ2-3, with 11 bases matching TRBD2. The germline CDR1 and CDR2 sequences are MRHNA and SNTAGT. J lost 0 bases, V lost 2 bases, and 1 base had no gene match. The CDR3 is 16 amino acids. DNA of the CDR3: TGTGCCAGCAGTGACCTAGCGGGGGGTAGCACAGATACGCAGTATTTT. It is translated as CASSDLAGGSTDTQYF.

V is TRBV30 and J is TRBJ2-3, with no clear D. CDR3 length equals 11 residues. With 0 bases removed from V and 8 bases from J, the gap between germline ends came to 6 bases. CDR1 and CDR2 (germline): GTSNPN, SVGIG (reference sequence). CDR3 region: CAWSVWSTQYF. In nucleotides, the CDR3 is TGTGCCTGGAGTGTCTGGAGTACGCAGTATTTT.

This clonotype turned up a few times. The chain employs TRBV4-3 and TRBJ1-2; a possible D gene is TRBD1 (5 bases). The CDR3 extends over 14 amino acids. Trimming removed 4 bases at V and 7 bases at J, with 16 bases between. Germline values: CDR1 LGHNA, CDR2 YSLEER. The CDR3 DNA reads TGCGCCAGCAGCCCCCGCGGGGGGATGGGTGGCTACACCTTC. Translating gives CASSPRGGMGGYTF.

The table lists this clonotype with many counts. V is TRBV27 and J is TRBJ2-7, with TRBD1 as a possible D gene (5 bases). V was pared by 2 bases and J by 0 bases, with 11 bases between. The germline V gene encodes CDR1 MNHEY and CDR2 SMNVEV (reference sequence). The CDR3 contains 15 residues. The CDR3 region has the DNA TGTGCCAGCAGTTTAGTGCTCGACAGCTCCTACGAGCAGTACTTC. Residues: CASSLVLDSSYEQYF.

The V call is TRBV7-2, the J call TRBJ2-7, with D hard to call. Germline V gives CDR1 SGHTA, CDR2 FQGNSA. The V end lost 0 bases, the J end lost 3 bases, and 9 bases lay between the germline ends. The CDR3 contains 14 residues. The CDR3 sequence is CASSLALFDYEQYF. The CDR3 bases are TGTGCCAGCAGCTTAGCTCTTTTCGACTACGAGCAGTACTTC.

For the CDR3, the DNA is TGCGCCAGCAGCTTGGAGGGACTAGCGGGGGGGTTCGAAAGCTCCTACAATGAGCAGTTCTTC. Amino acid sequence: CASSLEGLAGGFESSYNEQFF. V and J are TRBV5-1 and TRBJ2-1; 16 bases line up with TRBD2. J lost 0 bases, V lost 0 bases, and 9 bases had no gene match. Germline CDR1 reads SGHRS; CDR2 reads YFSETQ. This CDR3 is 21 amino acids long.

The V gene is TRBV12-3 or TRBV12-4, the J gene TRBJ1-5; no reliable D call. Trimming pared 6 bases from V and 0 bases from J, leaving 12 bases between. The CDR3 spans 15 residues. The CDR3 is CASSQNTDSNQPQHF. The CDR3 DNA reads as TGTGCCAGCAGCCAGAACACCGATAGCAATCAGCCCCAGCATTTT.

This clonotype was recorded a few times. The rearrangement links TRBV4-1 to TRBJ1-1; possibly TRBD1 for D (6 bases). This CDR3 comprises 18 residues. Germline V lookup: CDR1 MGHRA, CDR2 YSYEKL. Trimming took 1 base from V and 5 from J, leaving 23 bases between them. CDR3 nucleotide sequence: TGCGCCAGCAGCCAAGGGGGACGGGGGGCCATTTCACCTACTGAAGCTTTCTTT. This encodes CASSQGGRGAISPTEAFF.

This clonotype was seen repeatedly, ten times or more. The chain links TRBV19 to TRBJ1-1, with D possibly being TRBD1 (5 bases). This CDR3 region has 16 residues. Trimming shortened V by 0 bases and J by 0 bases, and 11 bases separated the two germline ends. CDR1 is LNHDA, CDR2 SQIVND, per germline (reference sequence). CDR3 sequence: CASSIEGGNLNTEAFF. In DNA form, the CDR3 reads TGTGCCAGTAGTATAGAGGGGGGAAACTTGAACACTGAAGCTTTCTTT.